This T cell receptor beta chain was captured in a study of CD8+ T cells in alopecia areata. Notes on the study in general: Lesional scalp displayed greater clonality than normal scalp, most notably in alopecia totalis/universalis.

Using a FACSAria, the CD4+ and CD8+ T cells were sorted from the PBMCs. In its sample, this clone was seen a few times. The antigen is undetermined. Extraction and reverse transcription of RNA yielded cDNA as the sequencing template. Here immunoSEQ multiplex PCR was the method, and the copy in TCRdb shows in-frame clones only, minus some. The table records 150,000 to 200,000 clones, roughly 60% of them present only once. Germline V gene sequence: CDR1 MDHEN, CDR2 SYDVKM. CDR3 length: 16 residues. V lost 5 bases and J lost 7; bases outside the gene matches: 13. This receptor was identified in a human donor in good health. The material sequenced was CD4+ T cells sorted from blood. The V call is TRBV28, the J call TRBJ2-1; the match to TRBD2 covers 8 bases. CDR3 protein: CASSVTSGGSINEQFF. Here the CDR3 DNA reads TGTGCCAGCAGTGTCACTAGCGGAGGGAGTATAAATGAGCAGTTCTTC.